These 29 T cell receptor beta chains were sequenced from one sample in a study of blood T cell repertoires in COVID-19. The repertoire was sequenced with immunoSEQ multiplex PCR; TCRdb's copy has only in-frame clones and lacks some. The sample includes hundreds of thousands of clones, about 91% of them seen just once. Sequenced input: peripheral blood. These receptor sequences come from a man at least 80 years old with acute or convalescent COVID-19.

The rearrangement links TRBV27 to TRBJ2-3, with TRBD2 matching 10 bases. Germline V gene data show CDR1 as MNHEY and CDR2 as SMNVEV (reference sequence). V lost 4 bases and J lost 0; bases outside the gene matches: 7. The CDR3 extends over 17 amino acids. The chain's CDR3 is CASSSRTSGSSTDTQYF. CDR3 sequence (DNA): TGTGCCAGCAGTTCTAGGACTAGCGGATCTAGCACAGATACGCAGTATTTT.

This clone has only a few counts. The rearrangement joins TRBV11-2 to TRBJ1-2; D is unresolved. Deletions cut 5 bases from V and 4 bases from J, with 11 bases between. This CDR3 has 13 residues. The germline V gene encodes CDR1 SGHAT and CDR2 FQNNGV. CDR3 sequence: CASSRGKVYGYTF. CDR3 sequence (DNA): TGTGCCAGCAGCAGAGGAAAGGTCTATGGCTACACCTTC.

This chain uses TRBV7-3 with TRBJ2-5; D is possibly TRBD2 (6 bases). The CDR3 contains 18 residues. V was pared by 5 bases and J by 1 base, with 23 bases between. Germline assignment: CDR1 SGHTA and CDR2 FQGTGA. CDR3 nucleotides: TGTGCCAGCAGCCTCCTAGGAGGCCTAGCGTCTTCCCAAGAGACCCAGTACTTC. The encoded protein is CASSLLGGLASSQETQYF.

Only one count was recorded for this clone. The chain's CDR3 is CATSNPRGTNEKLFF. CDR3 nucleotide sequence: TGTGCCACCAGCAACCCCAGGGGAACTAATGAAAAACTGTTTTTT. V usage is TRBV15 and J usage is TRBJ1-4; possible D gene TRBD1, 6 bases. This CDR3 spans 15 amino acids. Trimming shortened V by 4 bases and J by 1 base, and 10 bases separated the two germline ends. CDR1 is LNHNV and CDR2 is YYDKDF in the germline V gene (reference sequence).

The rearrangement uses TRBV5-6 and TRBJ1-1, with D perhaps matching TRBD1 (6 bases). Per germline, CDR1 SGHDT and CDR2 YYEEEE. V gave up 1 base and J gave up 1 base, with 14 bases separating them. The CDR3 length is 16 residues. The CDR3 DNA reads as TGTGCCAGCAGCTTGTACGGGGGGCGAAGGAACACTGAAGCTTTCTTT. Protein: CASSLYGGRRNTEAFF.

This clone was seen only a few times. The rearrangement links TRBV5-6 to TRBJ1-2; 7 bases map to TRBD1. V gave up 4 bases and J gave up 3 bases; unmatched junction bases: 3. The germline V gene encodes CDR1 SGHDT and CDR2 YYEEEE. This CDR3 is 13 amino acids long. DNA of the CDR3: TGTGCCAGCAGCCAAGGGACAGACTATGGCTACACCTTC. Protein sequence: CASSQGTDYGYTF. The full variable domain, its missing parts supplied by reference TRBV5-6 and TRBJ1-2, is DAGVTQSPTHLIKTRGQQVTLRCSPKSGHDTVSWYQQALGQGPQFIFQYYEEEERQRGNFPDRFSGHQFPNYSSELNVNALLLGDSALYLCASSQGTDYGYTFGSGTRLTVV.

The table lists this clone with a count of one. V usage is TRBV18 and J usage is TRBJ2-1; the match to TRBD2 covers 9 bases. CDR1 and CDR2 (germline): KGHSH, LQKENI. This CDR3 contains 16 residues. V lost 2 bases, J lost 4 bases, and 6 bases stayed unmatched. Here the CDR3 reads CASSPIPAGGYNEQFF. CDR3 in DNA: TGTGCCAGCTCACCAATCCCGGCGGGAGGGTACAATGAGCAGTTCTTC.

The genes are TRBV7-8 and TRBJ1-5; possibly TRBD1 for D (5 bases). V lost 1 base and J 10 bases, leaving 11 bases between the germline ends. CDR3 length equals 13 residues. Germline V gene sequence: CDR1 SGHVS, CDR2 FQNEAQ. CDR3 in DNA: TGTGCCAGCAGCTTAGGGCAGGGCAGCCCCCAGCATTTT. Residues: CASSLGQGSPQHF.

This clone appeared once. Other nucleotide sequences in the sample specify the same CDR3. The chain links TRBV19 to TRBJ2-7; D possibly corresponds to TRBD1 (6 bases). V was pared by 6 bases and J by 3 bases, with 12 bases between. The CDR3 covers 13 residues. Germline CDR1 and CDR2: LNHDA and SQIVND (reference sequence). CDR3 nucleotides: TGTGCCAGTAGCTTACAGGGAGACTACGAGCAGTACTTC. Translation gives CASSLQGDYEQYF.

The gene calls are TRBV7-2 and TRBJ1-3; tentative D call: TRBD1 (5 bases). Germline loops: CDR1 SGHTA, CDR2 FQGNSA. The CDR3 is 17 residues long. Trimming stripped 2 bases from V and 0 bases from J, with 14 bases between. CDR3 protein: CASSLIPRAGSGNTIYF. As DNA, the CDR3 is TGTGCCAGCAGCTTAATTCCCAGGGCCGGCTCTGGAAACACCATATATTTT.

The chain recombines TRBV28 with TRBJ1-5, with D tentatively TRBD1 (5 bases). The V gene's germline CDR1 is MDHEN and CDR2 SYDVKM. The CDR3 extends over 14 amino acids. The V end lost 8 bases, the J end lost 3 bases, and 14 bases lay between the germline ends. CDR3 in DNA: TGTGCCAGCGAACGGACAAGACTCAATCAGCCCCAGCATTTT. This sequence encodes CASERTRLNQPQHF. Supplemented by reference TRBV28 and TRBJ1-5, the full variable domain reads DVKVTQSSRYLVKRTGEKVFLECVQDMDHENMFWYRQDPGLGLRLIYFSYDVKMKEKGDIPEGYSVSREKKERFSLILESASTNQTSMYLCASERTRLNQPQHFGDGTRLSIL.

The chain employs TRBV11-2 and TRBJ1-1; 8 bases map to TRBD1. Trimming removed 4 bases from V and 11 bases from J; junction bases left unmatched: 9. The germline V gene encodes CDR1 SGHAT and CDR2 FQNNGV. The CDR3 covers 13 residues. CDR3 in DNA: TGTGCCAGCAGCTCGGGACAGGCTATGGCGGCTTTCTTT. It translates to CASSSGQAMAAFF.

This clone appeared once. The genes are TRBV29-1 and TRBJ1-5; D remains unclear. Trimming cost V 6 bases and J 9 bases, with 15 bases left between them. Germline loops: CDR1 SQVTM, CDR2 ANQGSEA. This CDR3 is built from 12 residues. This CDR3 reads CSVAHPSGPQHF. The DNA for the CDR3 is TGCAGCGTGGCCCACCCCTCAGGGCCCCAGCATTTT.

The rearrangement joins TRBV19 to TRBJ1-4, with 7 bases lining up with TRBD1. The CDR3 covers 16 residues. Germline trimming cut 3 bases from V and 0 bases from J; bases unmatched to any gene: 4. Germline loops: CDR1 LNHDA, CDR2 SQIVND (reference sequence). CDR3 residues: CASSIAGTATNEKLFF. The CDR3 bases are TGTGCCAGTAGTATTGCGGGGACAGCAACTAATGAAAAACTGTTTTTT.

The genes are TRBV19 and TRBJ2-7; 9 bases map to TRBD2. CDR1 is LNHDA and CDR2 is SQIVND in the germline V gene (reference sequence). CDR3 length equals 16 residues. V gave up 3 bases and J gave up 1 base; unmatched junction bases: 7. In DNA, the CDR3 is TGTGCCAGTAGTATTGGAGGGACTAGCCTGTCCTACGAGCAGTACTTC. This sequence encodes CASSIGGTSLSYEQYF. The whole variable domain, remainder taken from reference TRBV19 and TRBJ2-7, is DGGITQSPKYLFRKEGQNVTLSCEQNLNHDAMYWYRQDPGQGLRLIYYSQIVNDFQKGDIAEGYSVSREKKESFPLTVTSAQKNPTAFYLCASSIGGTSLSYEQYFGPGTRLTVT.

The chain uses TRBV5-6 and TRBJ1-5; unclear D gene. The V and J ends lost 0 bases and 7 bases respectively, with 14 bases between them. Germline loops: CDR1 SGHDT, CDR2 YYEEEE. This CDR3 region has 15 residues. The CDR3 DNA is TGTGCCAGCAGCTTGGGTGTGGTGTCGGGGCAGCCCCAGCATTTT. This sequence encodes CASSLGVVSGQPQHF.

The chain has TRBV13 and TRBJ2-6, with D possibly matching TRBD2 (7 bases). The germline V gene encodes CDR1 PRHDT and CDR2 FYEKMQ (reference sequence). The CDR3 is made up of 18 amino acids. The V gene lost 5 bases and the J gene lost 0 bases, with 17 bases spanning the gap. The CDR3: CASSQGGVVSSGANVLTF. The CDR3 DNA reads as TGTGCCAGCAGCCAAGGGGGGGTCGTGAGCTCTGGGGCCAACGTCCTGACTTTC.

CDR3 loop: CASRRQGGVRSEQFF. The CDR3 coding sequence is TGTGCCAGCAGACGACAGGGGGGCGTTAGGTCTGAGCAGTTCTTC. The chain has TRBV2 and TRBJ2-1; 9 positions match TRBD1. Germline lookup yields CDR1 SNHLY and CDR2 FYNNEI. V lost 6 bases and J lost 9; bases outside the gene matches: 12. This CDR3 comprises 15 residues.

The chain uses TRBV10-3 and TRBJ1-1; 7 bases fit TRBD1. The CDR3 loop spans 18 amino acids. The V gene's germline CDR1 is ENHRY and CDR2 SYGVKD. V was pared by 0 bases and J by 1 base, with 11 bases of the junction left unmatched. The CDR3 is CAISESLGTAMRNTEAFF. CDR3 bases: TGTGCCATCAGTGAGTCATTAGGGACAGCCATGAGGAACACTGAAGCTTTCTTT.

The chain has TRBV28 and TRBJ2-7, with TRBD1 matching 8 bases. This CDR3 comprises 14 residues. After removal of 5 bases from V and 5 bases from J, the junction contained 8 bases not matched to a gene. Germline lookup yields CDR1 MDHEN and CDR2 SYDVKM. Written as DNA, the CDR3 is TGTGCCAGCAGTCCGTGGACAGGGTTTGACGAGCAGTACTTC. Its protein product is CASSPWTGFDEQYF.

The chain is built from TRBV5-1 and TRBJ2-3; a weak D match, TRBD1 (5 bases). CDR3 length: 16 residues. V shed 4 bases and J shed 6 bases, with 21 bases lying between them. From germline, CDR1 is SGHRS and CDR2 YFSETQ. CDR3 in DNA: TGCGCCAGCAGCCTCTCCGACAGTGGCTTGGTGGATACGCAGTATTTT. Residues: CASSLSDSGLVDTQYF. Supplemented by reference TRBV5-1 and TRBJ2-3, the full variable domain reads KAGVTQTPRYLIKTRGQQVTLSCSPISGHRSVSWYQQTPGQGLQFLFEYFSETQRNKGNFPGRFSGRQFSNSRSEMNVSTLELGDSALYLCASSLSDSGLVDTQYFGPGTRLTVL.

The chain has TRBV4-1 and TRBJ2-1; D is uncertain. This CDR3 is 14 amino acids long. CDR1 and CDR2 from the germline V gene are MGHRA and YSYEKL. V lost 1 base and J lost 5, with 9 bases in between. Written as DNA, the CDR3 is TGCGCCAGCAGCCAAGTTGAGACAAACAATGAGCAGTTCTTC. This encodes CASSQVETNNEQFF.

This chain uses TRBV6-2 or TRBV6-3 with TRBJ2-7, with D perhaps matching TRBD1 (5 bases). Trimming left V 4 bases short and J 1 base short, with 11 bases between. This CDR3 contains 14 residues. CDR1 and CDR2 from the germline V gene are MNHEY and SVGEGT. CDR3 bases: TGTGCCAGCAGTTTCCCGGACATTTCCTACGAGCAGTACTTC. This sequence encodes CASSFPDISYEQYF.

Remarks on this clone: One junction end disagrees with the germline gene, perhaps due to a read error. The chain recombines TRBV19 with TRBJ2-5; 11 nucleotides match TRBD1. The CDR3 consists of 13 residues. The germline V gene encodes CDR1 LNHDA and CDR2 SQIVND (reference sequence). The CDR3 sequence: CASSIGQGAPKHF. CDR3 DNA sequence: TGTGCCAGTAGTATCGGACAGGGGGCCCCAAAGCACTTC. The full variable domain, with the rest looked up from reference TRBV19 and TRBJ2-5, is DGGITQSPKYLFRKEGQNVTLSCEQNLNHDAMYWYRQDPGQGLRLIYYSQIVNDFQKGDIAEGYSVSREKKESFPLTVTSAQKNPTAFYLCASSIGQGAPKHFGPGTRLLVL.

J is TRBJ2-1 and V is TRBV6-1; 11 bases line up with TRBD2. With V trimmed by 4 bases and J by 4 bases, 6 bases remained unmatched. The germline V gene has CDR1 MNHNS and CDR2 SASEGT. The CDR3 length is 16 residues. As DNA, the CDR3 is TGTGCCAGCAGTGGGGGCCGGACTAGCGGGTACAATGAGCAGTTCTTC. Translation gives CASSGGRTSGYNEQFF.

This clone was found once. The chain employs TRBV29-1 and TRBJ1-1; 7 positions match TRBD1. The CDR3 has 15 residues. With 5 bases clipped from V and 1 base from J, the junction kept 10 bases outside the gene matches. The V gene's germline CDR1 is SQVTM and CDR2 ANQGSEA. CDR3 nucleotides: TGCAGCGTTACAGGGGTAGGAATAGGGAACACTGAAGCTTTCTTT. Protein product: CSVTGVGIGNTEAFF.

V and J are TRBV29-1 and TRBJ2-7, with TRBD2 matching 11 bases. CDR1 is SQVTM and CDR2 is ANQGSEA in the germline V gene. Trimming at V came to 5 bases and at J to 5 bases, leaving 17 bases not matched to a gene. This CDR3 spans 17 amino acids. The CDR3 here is CSVSLTSGTTSIHEQYF. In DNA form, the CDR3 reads TGCAGCGTTTCCCTGACTAGCGGGACTACCTCTATCCACGAGCAGTACTTC.

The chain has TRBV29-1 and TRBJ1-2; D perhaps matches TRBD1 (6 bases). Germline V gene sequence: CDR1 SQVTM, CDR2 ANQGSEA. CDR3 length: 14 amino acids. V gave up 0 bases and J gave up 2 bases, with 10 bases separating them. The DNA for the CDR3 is TGCAGCGTTGAAGACAACAGGGTAAACTATGGCTACACCTTC. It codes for CSVEDNRVNYGYTF.

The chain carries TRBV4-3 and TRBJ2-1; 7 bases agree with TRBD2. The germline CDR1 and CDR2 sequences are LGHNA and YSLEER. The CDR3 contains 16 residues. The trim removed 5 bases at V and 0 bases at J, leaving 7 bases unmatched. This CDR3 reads CASSYGGSVSYNEQFF. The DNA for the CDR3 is TGCGCCAGCAGCTACGGGGGGAGCGTCTCCTACAATGAGCAGTTCTTC.